This TCR beta chain stems from a study of identical twins. Notes on the study in general: Out-of-frame TCR alpha sharing observed in monozygotic twins exceeded model estimates.

V was trimmed by 4 bases and J by 8 bases, leaving 14 bases between them. Germline V gene sequence: CDR1 LNHNV, CDR2 YYDKDF (reference sequence). The CDR3 is 13 residues long. This clonotype was counted a few times. Its antigen is unidentified. TCRdb passed the 5' RACE reads through MiXCR, listing each CDR3 protein once. Of more than 600,000 distinct CDR3 sequences listed, 18% were seen once; the top ten hold over 10%. A further study also used this sample, focusing on T cells expressing NK-cell markers. That report adds: These clonotypes additionally ranked first within the CD3+CD56-NKG2C+ fraction of a handful of donors.

This clonotype was sampled from a woman between 18 and 29 years old in good health. The J gene is TRBJ1-2, the V gene TRBV15; tentatively, D is TRBD1 (5 bases). The sample comprised PBMCs. CDR3 sequence (DNA): TGTGCCACCAGCACCAGTGGGGGAAGCGGCTACACCTTC. Protein: CATSTSGGSGYTF.